Shown below are 10 T cell receptor beta chains from a single sample sequenced in a study of OX40 agonist ivuxolimab in advanced cancers. Only in-frame clones appear in the TCRdb table, and some are missing; sequencing was by immunoSEQ multiplex PCR. The repertoire holds some 21,000 clones, with 88% as singletons. The material was CD4+ or CD8+ T cells sorted from blood, obtained in a trial of the OX40 agonist ivuxolimab. Receptors originate from an adult with an advanced solid tumor such as melanoma, head and neck, liver or kidney cancer.

The rearrangement links TRBV7-2 to TRBJ2-3; 8 bases are shared with TRBD2. Trimming at V came to 5 bases and at J to 4 bases, leaving 8 bases not matched to a gene. Looked up from germline, CDR1 is SGHTA and CDR2 is FQGNSA. The CDR3 covers 15 residues. The CDR3 DNA reads TGTGCCAGCAGCCGGGGGCGGGAGGACGCAGATACGCAGTATTTT. This gives the protein CASSRGREDADTQYF.

The chain has TRBV7-9 and TRBJ2-3, with 9 bases lining up with TRBD1. There are 12 residues in the CDR3. Germline CDR1 and CDR2: SEHNR and FQNEAQ (reference sequence). After removal of 10 bases from V and 6 bases from J, the junction contained 5 bases not matched to a gene. CDR3 in amino acids: CAIGQGIDTQYF. The CDR3 nucleotides are TGTGCCATAGGACAGGGGATTGATACGCAGTATTTT. The whole variable domain, filled in from reference TRBV7-9 and TRBJ2-3, reads DTGVSQNPRHKITKRGQNVTFRCDPISEHNRLYWYRQTLGQGPEFLTYFQNEAQLEKSRLLSDRFSAERPKGSFSTLEIQRTEQGDSAMYLCAIGQGIDTQYFGPGTRLTVL.

The rearrangement links TRBV4-2 to TRBJ2-7; 9 positions match TRBD2. In germline, CDR1 is LGHNA, CDR2 YNFKEQ. The V gene end was trimmed by 0 bases and the J gene end by 4 bases; junction bases not matched to a gene: 7. This CDR3 region has 16 residues. Here the CDR3 reads CASSQDHGSGSYEQYF. The CDR3 DNA is TGTGCCAGCAGCCAAGATCATGGTAGCGGGAGTTACGAGCAGTACTTC.

The chain joins TRBV6-6 to TRBJ2-7; weak D call: TRBD1 (6 bases). Trimming cost V 5 bases and J 6 bases, with 8 bases left between them. In germline, CDR1 is MNHNY, CDR2 SVGAGI (reference sequence). The CDR3 runs 11 residues. The CDR3, as DNA: TGTGCCAGCAGTACAGGGTCCGAGCAGTACTTC. It is translated as CASSTGSEQYF.

This sequence joins TRBV5-1 and TRBJ2-2, with no clear D. CDR1 is SGHRS, CDR2 YFSETQ, per germline. This CDR3 is 14 amino acids long. V was shortened by 2 bases and J by 4 bases, with 9 bases between the two germline ends. This CDR3 is CASSLGVSTGELFF. CDR3 nucleotides: TGCGCCAGCAGCTTAGGCGTTAGCACCGGGGAGCTGTTTTTT.

This rearrangement joins TRBV7-9 to TRBJ2-7; D gene unclear. The germline V gene has CDR1 SEHNR and CDR2 FQNEAQ (reference sequence). CDR3 length equals 11 residues. The V end lost 3 bases, the J end lost 8 bases, and 8 bases lay between the germline ends. The CDR3 sequence: CASSLHGQQYF. The CDR3 DNA is TGTGCCAGCAGCTTGCACGGGCAGCAGTACTTC.

The rearrangement joins TRBV7-9 to TRBJ2-1; D remains ambiguous. Trimming removed 5 bases at V and 8 bases at J, with 10 bases between. This CDR3 has 12 residues. CDR1 is SEHNR, CDR2 FQNEAQ, per germline (reference sequence). This CDR3 is CASSPPTYEQFF. The CDR3 region has the DNA TGTGCCAGCAGCCCCCCCACGTATGAGCAGTTCTTC.

The chain uses TRBV27 and TRBJ2-7; D remains unclear. Germline values: CDR1 MNHEY, CDR2 SMNVEV (reference sequence). Trimming took 0 bases from V and 1 from J, leaving 4 bases between them. The CDR3 is 13 residues long. The chain's CDR3 is CASSLSPSYEQYF. CDR3 nucleotides: TGTGCCAGCAGTTTATCGCCATCCTACGAGCAGTACTTC.

The V gene is TRBV6-1, the J gene TRBJ1-4; a possible D gene is TRBD1 (6 bases). Germline V lookup: CDR1 MNHNS, CDR2 SASEGT. This CDR3 contains 15 residues. The V gene lost 6 bases and the J gene lost 5 bases, with 16 bases spanning the gap. The CDR3 sequence: CASSLGQSGNEKLFF. The CDR3 DNA follows: TGTGCCAGCAGCCTTGGACAGTCGGGGAATGAAAAACTGTTTTTT.

The V gene is TRBV11-2, the J gene TRBJ2-1; tentative D call: TRBD2 (6 bases). Trimming stripped 1 base from V and 0 bases from J, with 19 bases between. The CDR3 totals 19 residues. CDR1 and CDR2 (germline): SGHAT, FQNNGV. The DNA of the CDR3 is TGTGCCAGCAGCTTAGTATATGGGGGGACGACTCCCTCCTACAATGAGCAGTTCTTC. Translated, it gives CASSLVYGGTTPSYNEQFF.